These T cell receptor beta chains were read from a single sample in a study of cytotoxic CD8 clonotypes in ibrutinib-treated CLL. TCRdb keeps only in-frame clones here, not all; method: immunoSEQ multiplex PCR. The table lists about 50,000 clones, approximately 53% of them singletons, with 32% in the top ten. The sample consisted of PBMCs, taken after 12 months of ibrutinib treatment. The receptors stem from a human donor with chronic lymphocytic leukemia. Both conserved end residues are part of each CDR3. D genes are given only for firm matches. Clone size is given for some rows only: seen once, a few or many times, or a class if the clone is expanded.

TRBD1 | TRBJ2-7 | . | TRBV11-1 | TGTGCCAGCAGCAACGACAGGGGGGGTTACGAGCAGTACTTC | CASSNDRGGYEQYF
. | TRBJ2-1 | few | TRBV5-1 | TGCGCCAGCAGCTTGGAACTAAACGGTGGGCAGTTCTTC | CASSLELNGGQFF
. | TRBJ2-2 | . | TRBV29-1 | TGCAGCGTTGAGCGATCCTCGGCCGGGGAGCTGTTTTTT | CSVERSSAGELFF
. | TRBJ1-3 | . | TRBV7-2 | TGTGCCAGCAGCTTAGCCCCCCCGGGGCCGGGAAACACCATATATTTT | CASSLAPPGPGNTIYF
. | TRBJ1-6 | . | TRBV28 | TGTGCCAGCAGTTCCCAGGGTCATAATTCACCCCTCCACTTT | CASSSQGHNSPLHF
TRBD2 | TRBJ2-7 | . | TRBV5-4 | TGTGCCAGCATCCGACTAGCGGGAAACGAGCAGTACTTC | CASIRLAGNEQYF
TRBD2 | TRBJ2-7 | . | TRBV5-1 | TGCGCCAGCAGGTCTTTGAGCGGGAGTCTCTACGAGCAGTACTTC | CASRSLSGSLYEQYF
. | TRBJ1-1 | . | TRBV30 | TGTGCCTGGAGTGCTGGCAGTAGCACTGAAGCTTTCTTT | CAWSAGSSTEAFF
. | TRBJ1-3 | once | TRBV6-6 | TGTGCCAGCTCCCACGAGGCTGGAAACACCATATATTTT | CASSHEAGNTIYF
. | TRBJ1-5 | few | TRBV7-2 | TGTGCCAGCAGCTTTGCGAATCAGCCCCAGCATTTT | CASSFANQPQHF
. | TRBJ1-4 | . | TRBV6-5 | TGTGCCAGCAGTTACTCACACAGCTCTGAAAAACTGTTTTTT | CASSYSHSSEKLFF
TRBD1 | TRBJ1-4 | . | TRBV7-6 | TGTGCCAGCAGTTTTGGGACAGGGGCTGAGGAAAAACTGTTTTTT | CASSFGTGAEEKLFF
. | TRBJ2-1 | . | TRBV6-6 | TGTGCCAGTGGACCCTACAATGAGCAGTTCTTC | CASGPYNEQFF
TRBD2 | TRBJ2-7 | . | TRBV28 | TGTGCCAGCAGGACTAGCGGGAGAGGAGGATCCTACGAGCAGTACTTC | CASRTSGRGGSYEQYF
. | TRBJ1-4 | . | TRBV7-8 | TGTGCCAGCAGCTATCCGGGGGAGGAAAAACTGTTTTTT | CASSYPGEEKLFF
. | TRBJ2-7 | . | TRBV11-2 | TGTGCCAGCAGCCCCACCTCTCACGAGCAGTACTTC | CASSPTSHEQYF
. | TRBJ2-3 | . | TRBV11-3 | TGTGCCAGCAGCTCCGGTAGGGTAGCGAGCACAGATACGCAGTATTTT | CASSSGRVASTDTQYF
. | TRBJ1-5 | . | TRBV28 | TGTGCCAGCAGTTTATTTTCGAATCAGCCCCAGCATTTT | CASSLFSNQPQHF
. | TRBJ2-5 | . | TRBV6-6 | TGTGCCAGCAGCTGGGTCTCGGAGACCCAGTACTTC | CASSWVSETQYF
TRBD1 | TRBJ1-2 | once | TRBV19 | TGTGCCAGTAGTATAGCCCGCACTCCGGGACAGGGGGCTCACACCTTC | CASSIARTPGQGAHTF
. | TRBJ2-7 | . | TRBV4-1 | TGCGCCAGCAGCCAAGTCTCGAGGGGGGGACTACGAGCAGAGCAGTACTTC | CASSQVSRGGLRAEQYF
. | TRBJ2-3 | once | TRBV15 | TGTGCCACCAGCAGAGGGCCGGGGAGTGCTAGCACAGATACGCAGTATTTT | CATSRGPGSASTDTQYF
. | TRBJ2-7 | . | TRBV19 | TGTGCCAGTAGTGCCTCAATGGGAGAGCAGTACTTC | CASSASMGEQYF
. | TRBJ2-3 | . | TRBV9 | TGTGCCAGCAGCGTAGTAAGCGTGGGAGATACGCAGTATTTT | CASSVVSVGDTQYF
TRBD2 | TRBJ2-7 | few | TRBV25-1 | TGTGCCAGCAGTGGGAGAGGCGGGAGGGCCTACGAGCAGTACTTC | CASSGRGGRAYEQYF
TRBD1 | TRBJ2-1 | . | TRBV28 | TGTGCCAGCAGTCCCTGGACAGGGGGCATCAATGAGCAGTTCTTC | CASSPWTGGINEQFF
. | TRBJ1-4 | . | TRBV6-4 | TGTGCCAGCAGACGGACAGCTAATGAAAAACTGTTTTTT | CASRRTANEKLFF
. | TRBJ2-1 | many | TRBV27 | TGTGCCAGCAGCGCAGGGTACATTGAGCAGTTCTTC | CASSAGYIEQFF
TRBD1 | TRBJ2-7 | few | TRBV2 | TGTGCCAGCGGGGGACAGGGGACTTACGAGCAGTACTTC | CASGGQGTYEQYF
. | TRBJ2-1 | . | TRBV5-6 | TGTGCCAGCAGCTTGCCGGGAGTAAATTACAATGAGCAGTTCTTC | CASSLPGVNYNEQFF
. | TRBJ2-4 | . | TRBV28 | TGTGCCAGTAACTCTTTGGGGGCGGACATTCAGTACTTC | CASNSLGADIQYF
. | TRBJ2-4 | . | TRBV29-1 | TGCAGCGTTGTCCCCACCGGGGTCAATAACATTCAGTACTTC | CSVVPTGVNNIQYF
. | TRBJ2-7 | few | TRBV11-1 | TGTGCCAGCAGCACACAGACTGGGGCCTACGAGCAGTACTTC | CASSTQTGAYEQYF
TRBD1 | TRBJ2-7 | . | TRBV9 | TGTGCCAGCAGCGTCAGACAGGGGAACGAGCAGTACTTC | CASSVRQGNEQYF
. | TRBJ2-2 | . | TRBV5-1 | TGCGCCAGCAGCACAGATATGCAGGCTACCGGGGAGCTGTTTTTT | CASSTDMQATGELFF
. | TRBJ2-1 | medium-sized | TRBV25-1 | TGTGCCAGCAGTGAATCACCGGGACCCTCCTACAATGAGCAGTTCTTC | CASSESPGPSYNEQFF
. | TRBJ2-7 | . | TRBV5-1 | TGCGCCAGCAGCTTCCAGACGGATACCTACGAGCAGTACTTC | CASSFQTDTYEQYF
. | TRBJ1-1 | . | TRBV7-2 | TGTGCCAGCAGCTTAGTAACAGAAAAAGCTTTCTTT | CASSLVTEKAFF
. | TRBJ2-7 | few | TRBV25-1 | TGTGCCAGCAGAGGGGCTTCCCCCTACGAGCAGTACTTC | CASRGASPYEQYF
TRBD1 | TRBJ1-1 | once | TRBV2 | TGTGCCAGCAGTGAGGTCCCGGGACAGGACGGAGCTTTCTTT | CASSEVPGQDGAFF
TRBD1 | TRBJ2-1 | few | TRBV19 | TGTGCCAGTAGTAGTCAAGGGACAGGCTCCTACAATGAGCAGTTCTTC | CASSSQGTGSYNEQFF
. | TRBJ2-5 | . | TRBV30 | TGTGCCTGGGGACACCGCCAAGAGACCCAGTACTTC | CAWGHRQETQYF
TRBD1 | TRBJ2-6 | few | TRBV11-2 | TGTGCCAGCAGCCCAGGGACAGCCTCTGGGGCCAACGTCCTGACTTTC | CASSPGTASGANVLTF
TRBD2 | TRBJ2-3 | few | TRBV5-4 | TGTGCCAGCAGCTTGATCGGTGCGGGAGGGGAAAGACAGACGCAGTATTTT | CASSLIGAGGERQTQYF
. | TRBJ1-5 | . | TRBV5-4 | TGTGCCAGCAGCTTGTTCCCAGGGGCGAATCAGCCCCAGCATTTT | CASSLFPGANQPQHF
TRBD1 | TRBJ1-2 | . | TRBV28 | TGTGCCAGCAGTGGACTGGGACAGGGTAACTATGGCTACACCTTC | CASSGLGQGNYGYTF
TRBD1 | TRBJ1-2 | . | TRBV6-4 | TGTGCCAGCAGTGGCAAGACAGGGACCTTCTATGGCTACACCTTC | CASSGKTGTFYGYTF
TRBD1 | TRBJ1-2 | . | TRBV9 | TGTGCCAGCGCGGCGCTGGACAGGGAAATCTATGGCTACACCTTC | CASAALDREIYGYTF
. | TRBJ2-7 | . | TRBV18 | TGTGCCAGCTCACGAAACGGGCTAGCAGAACCCTACGAGCAGTACTTC | CASSRNGLAEPYEQYF
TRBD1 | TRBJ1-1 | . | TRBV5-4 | TGTGCCAGCAGCCAGGGACAGATGAACACTGAAGCTTTCTTT | CASSQGQMNTEAFF
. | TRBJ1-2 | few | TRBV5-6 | TGTGCCAGCAGCTTGGGGGGCGATGGCTACACCTTC | CASSLGGDGYTF
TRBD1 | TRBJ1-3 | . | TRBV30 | TGTGCCTGGAGTCAGGGGGCGCAAGGAAACACCATATATTTT | CAWSQGAQGNTIYF
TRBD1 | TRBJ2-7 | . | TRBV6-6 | TGTGCCAGCAAACAGGGGGCTTTCAGGGACGAGCAGTACTTC | CASKQGAFRDEQYF
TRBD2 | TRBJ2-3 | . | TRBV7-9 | TGTGCCAGCAGCTTACGGGCTAGCGGGAGGACAGATACGCAGTATTTT | CASSLRASGRTDTQYF
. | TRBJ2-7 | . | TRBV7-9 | TGTGCCAGCAGCTTATATGAGACTGGAAGATACGAGCAGTACTTC | CASSLYETGRYEQYF
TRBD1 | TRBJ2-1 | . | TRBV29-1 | TGCAGCGTGGACAGGGCGGCTTCCTACAATGAGCAGTTCTTC | CSVDRAASYNEQFF
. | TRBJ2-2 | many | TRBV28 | TGTGCCAGCAGTCCCCTCGGGGAGCTGTTTTTT | CASSPLGELFF
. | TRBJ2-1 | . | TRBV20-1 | TGCAACGAGGGAAACTACAATGAGCAGTTCTTC | CNEGNYNEQFF
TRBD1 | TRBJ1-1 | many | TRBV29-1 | TGCAGCGTTGTTGGACAGGGATGGAACACTGAAGCTTTCTTT | CSVVGQGWNTEAFF